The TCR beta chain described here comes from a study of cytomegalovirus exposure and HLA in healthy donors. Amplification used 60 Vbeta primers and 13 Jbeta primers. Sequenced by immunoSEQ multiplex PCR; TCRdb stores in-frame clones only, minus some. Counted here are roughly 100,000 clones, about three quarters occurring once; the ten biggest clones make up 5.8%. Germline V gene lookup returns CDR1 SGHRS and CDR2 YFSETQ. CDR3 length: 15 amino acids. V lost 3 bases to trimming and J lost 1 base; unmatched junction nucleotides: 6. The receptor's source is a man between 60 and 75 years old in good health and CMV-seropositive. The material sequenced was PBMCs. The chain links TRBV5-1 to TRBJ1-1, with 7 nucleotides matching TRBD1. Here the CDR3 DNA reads TGCGCCAGCAGCTACTTTACAGGGGCGAACACTGAAGCTTTCTTT. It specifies CASSYFTGANTEAFF.